This T cell receptor beta chain was documented in a study of technical replicates of blood from a handful of donors. Clones were sequenced by immunoSEQ multiplex PCR, and TCRdb holds only the in-frame ones, with some missing. The profile shows 80,000 to 100,000 clones, 95% of them singletons. Trimming removed 3 bases from V and 0 bases from J; junction bases left unmatched: 4. The germline V gene has CDR1 MNHEY and CDR2 SMNVEV (reference sequence). This CDR3 has 15 residues. The chain couples TRBV27 to TRBJ1-1, with TRBD1 matching over 7 bases. Sequenced material: T cells isolated from PBMCs. The clonotype originates from a human donor in good health. The CDR3 sequence: CASSLDRSMNTEAFF. CDR3 bases: TGTGCCAGCAGTTTGGACAGGTCAATGAACACTGAAGCTTTCTTT.